This is a list of T cell receptor beta chains from one sample in a study of radiotherapy plus CTLA-4 blockade in lung cancer. Profiling relied on immunoSEQ multiplex PCR, and the TCRdb table lists in-frame clones only, not all of them. The sample contains about 45,000 clones, roughly two thirds of which appear only once. This material consisted of peripheral blood, taken from a patient treated with radiotherapy plus ipilimumab. The receptors were gathered from a human donor with non-small cell lung cancer who had a complete response to radiotherapy plus ipilimumab. Each CDR3 is given with its conserved first and last residue. The D gene is left open where the match is weak. Only part of the rows carry a size: once, few, many, or a class if the clone is expanded.

CASSNRGHLYEQYF	TGTGCCAGCAGTAACAGGGGGCATCTCTACGAGCAGTACTTC	TRBV6-5	TRBJ2-7	NA	TRBD1
CASSPGSASYEQYF	TGTGCCAGCAGCCCGGGTTCGGCCTCCTACGAGCAGTACTTC	TRBV7-8	TRBJ2-7	NA	NA
CAWAGWFEAFF	TGTGCCTGGGCCGGTTGGTTTGAAGCTTTCTTT	TRBV30	TRBJ1-1	NA	NA
CASSYRTSGSYEQYF	TGTGCCAGCAGCTATCGGACTAGCGGGAGCTACGAGCAGTACTTC	TRBV7-2	TRBJ2-7	NA	TRBD2
CASSSAPQGNQPQHF	TGTGCCAGCAGCTCAGCTCCACAGGGAAATCAGCCCCAGCATTTT	TRBV7-2	TRBJ1-5	medium-sized	NA
CASQAGPSYNEQFF	TGTGCCAGCCAAGCGGGTCCCTCCTACAATGAGCAGTTCTTC	TRBV2	TRBJ2-1	NA	NA
CASSPTGRELFF	TGTGCCAGCAGCCCGACAGGACGGGAACTGTTTTTT	TRBV7-6	TRBJ1-4	NA	NA
CASSLTGENSPLHF	TGTGCCAGCAGTTTGACAGGGGAAAATTCACCCCTCCACTTT	TRBV2	TRBJ1-6	NA	TRBD1
CASSEASGISSYEQYF	TGTGCCAGCAGTGAAGCGTCAGGGATAAGCTCCTACGAGCAGTACTTC	TRBV6-1	TRBJ2-7	NA	NA
CASSPQGQAGYEQYF	TGTGCCAGCAGCCCCCAGGGGCAGGCAGGTTACGAGCAGTACTTC	TRBV7-9	TRBJ2-7	few	NA
CASSKDRAGELFF	TGCGCCAGCAGCAAAGACAGGGCCGGGGAGCTGTTTTTT	TRBV4-1	TRBJ2-2	NA	TRBD1
CASSLELRMSGGYNEQFF	TGTGCCAGCAGCTTGGAACTCCGAATGAGCGGGGGATACAATGAGCAGTTCTTC	TRBV5-4	TRBJ2-1	NA	TRBD2
CASSPPGGSSGANVLTF	TGTGCCAGCTCACCGCCGGGAGGGAGCTCTGGGGCCAACGTCCTGACTTTC	TRBV18	TRBJ2-6	NA	TRBD2
CASSLGQAVGRETQYF	TGTGCCAGCAGCCTAGGACAGGCGGTTGGCCGAGAGACCCAGTACTTC	TRBV11-3	TRBJ2-5	NA	TRBD1
CASRGQGTYTF	TGTGCCAGCAGAGGACAGGGTACCTACACCTTC	TRBV28	TRBJ1-2	NA	TRBD1
CASSASFSLGASSYNEQFF	TGTGCCAGCAGCGCAAGCTTCTCCCTAGGGGCCAGCTCCTACAATGAGCAGTTCTTC	TRBV9	TRBJ2-1	NA	NA
CASSSRLAGLGETQYF	TGTGCCAGCAGTTCACGACTAGCGGGATTAGGGGAGACCCAGTACTTC	TRBV6-5	TRBJ2-5	few	TRBD2
CASCGTEAGEQYF	TGTGCCAGCTGTGGGACAGAAGCGGGCGAGCAGTACTTC	TRBV18	TRBJ2-7	NA	NA
CASSVQGFNTGELFF	TGTGCCAGCAGCGTTCAGGGGTTTAACACCGGGGAGCTGTTTTTT	TRBV9	TRBJ2-2	NA	NA
CAISELLSSSTDTQYF	TGTGCCATCAGTGAGTTGTTATCCTCTAGCACAGATACGCAGTATTTT	TRBV10-3	TRBJ2-3	NA	NA
CASSPGNYGYTF	TGTGCCAGCAGTCCAGGGAACTATGGCTACACCTTC	TRBV6-6	TRBJ1-2	few	NA
CASSPPVRPGNTGELFF	TGTGCCAGCTCACCACCGGTTCGCCCGGGAAACACCGGGGAGCTGTTTTTT	TRBV18	TRBJ2-2	NA	NA
CASRFGTPNTGELFF	TGTGCCAGCAGATTCGGGACACCGAACACCGGGGAGCTGTTTTTT	TRBV27	TRBJ2-2	NA	NA
CASKMSGGRGGTEAFF	TGTGCCAGCAAGATGTCAGGGGGCCGTGGGGGGACTGAAGCTTTCTTT	TRBV6-6	TRBJ1-1	NA	TRBD1
CASSQDRGAAEPNEQYF	TGCGCCAGCAGCCAAGATAGAGGTGCGGCAGAGCCCAACGAGCAGTACTTC	TRBV4-1	TRBJ2-7	NA	NA
CASSVQGRTDTQYF	TGTGCCAGCTCAGTGCAGGGTCGCACAGATACGCAGTATTTT	TRBV18	TRBJ2-3	few	NA
CASSVTSGTPEQFF	TGTGCCAGCAGCGTCACTAGCGGGACCCCTGAGCAGTTCTTC	TRBV9	TRBJ2-1	NA	TRBD2
CASSLEVQAYYEQYF	TGTGCCAGCAGCTTAGAGGTACAGGCTTACTACGAGCAGTACTTC	TRBV7-6	TRBJ2-7	NA	NA
CATSSRLAGLAGANVLTF	TGTGCCACCAGCTCCCGACTAGCGGGATTGGCTGGGGCCAACGTCCTGACTTTC	TRBV15	TRBJ2-6	NA	TRBD2
CASSVRDRSYEQYF	TGTGCCAGCAGCGTCCGGGACAGGTCCTACGAGCAGTACTTC	TRBV9	TRBJ2-7	NA	TRBD1
CASSSIAGGRLNEQFF	TGCGCCAGCAGCTCTATAGCGGGGGGCCGCTTAAATGAGCAGTTCTTC	TRBV5-1	TRBJ2-1	once	TRBD2
CASSQDGGDSAFF	TGCGCCAGCAGCCAAGATGGAGGGGACTCAGCTTTCTTT	TRBV4-3	TRBJ1-1	few	NA
CASSSPGSPWTQYF	TGTGCCAGCAGTTCCCCGGGGTCGCCATGGACCCAGTACTTC	TRBV27	TRBJ2-5	once	NA
CASRSRGVHSQNTEAFF	TGTGCCAGCAGATCGCGGGGAGTTCACAGCCAGAACACTGAAGCTTTCTTT	TRBV5-8	TRBJ1-1	few	NA
CASSFDGVRGTEAFF	TGTGCCAGCAGCTTCGATGGGGTCCGAGGGACTGAAGCTTTCTTT	TRBV7-9	TRBJ1-1	NA	NA
CASSSQTSGYNEQFF	TGTGCCAGCAGCTCACAGACTAGCGGCTACAATGAGCAGTTCTTC	TRBV21-1	TRBJ2-1	NA	NA
CASSEFGTLPGELFF	TGTGCCAGCAGTGAATTCGGGACTCTCCCCGGGGAGCTGTTTTTT	TRBV2	TRBJ2-2	few	NA
CASSFRVAGESDTQYF	TGCGCCAGCAGCTTTAGGGTAGCGGGGGAGTCAGATACGCAGTATTTT	TRBV5-1	TRBJ2-3	once	TRBD2
CAWSVLVGGEGQYF	TGTGCCTGGAGTGTACTTGTAGGGGGCGAAGGCCAGTACTTC	TRBV30	TRBJ2-5	few	TRBD1
CASRIGGTGNTEAFF	TGCGCCAGCAGGATCGGGGGGACAGGGAACACTGAAGCTTTCTTT	TRBV5-1	TRBJ1-1	NA	TRBD1
CASSLAGMTDTQYF	TGTGCCAGCAGCTTGGCGGGTATGACAGATACGCAGTATTTT	TRBV5-6	TRBJ2-3	NA	NA
CAWSVPGHNTEAFF	TGTGCCTGGAGTGTACCCGGACACAACACTGAAGCTTTCTTT	TRBV30	TRBJ1-1	NA	NA